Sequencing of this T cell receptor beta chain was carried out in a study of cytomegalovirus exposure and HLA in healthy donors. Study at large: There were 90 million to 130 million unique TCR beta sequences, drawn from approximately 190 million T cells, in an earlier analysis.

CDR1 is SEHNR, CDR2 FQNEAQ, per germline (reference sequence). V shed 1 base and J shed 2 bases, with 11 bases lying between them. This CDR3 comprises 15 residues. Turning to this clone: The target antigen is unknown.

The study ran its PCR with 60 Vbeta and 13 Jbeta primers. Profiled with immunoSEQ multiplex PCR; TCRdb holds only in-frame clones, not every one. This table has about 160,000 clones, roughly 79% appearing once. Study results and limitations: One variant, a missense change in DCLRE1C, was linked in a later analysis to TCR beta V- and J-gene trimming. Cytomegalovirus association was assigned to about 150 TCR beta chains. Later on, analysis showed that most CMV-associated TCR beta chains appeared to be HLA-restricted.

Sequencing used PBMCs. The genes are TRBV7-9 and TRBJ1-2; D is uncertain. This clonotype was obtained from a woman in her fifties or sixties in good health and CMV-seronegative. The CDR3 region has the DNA TGTGCCAGCAGCTTAGAGACCGGGATCAACTATGGCTACACCTTC. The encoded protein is CASSLETGINYGYTF.